This TCR beta chain was retrieved from a study of blood T cell repertoires in COVID-19. Study background: The origin of the acute and convalescent COVID-19 samples was the United States, Italy and Spain. T cells, B-cell-depleted T cells, or PBMCs provided the cDNA or gDNA that served as material.

Germline V gene lookup returns CDR1 LNHDA and CDR2 SQIVND (reference sequence). The CDR3 spans 16 residues. Unmatched junction bases numbered 14, after V lost 7 bases and J lost 3 bases. Only in-frame clones appear in the TCRdb table, and some are missing; sequencing was by immunoSEQ multiplex PCR. The sample holds 150,000 to 200,000 clones; 87% are singletons and the top ten take roughly 3.9%. The sequencing sample was made of peripheral blood. This TCR was sampled from a man aged 18 to 30 with active or convalescent COVID-19. This chain joins TRBV19 and TRBJ1-2; 7 bases map to TRBD1. CDR3 loop: CASKLPGGRGDYGYTF. The CDR3 nucleotides read TGTGCCAGTAAACTCCCCGGAGGCAGGGGGGACTATGGCTACACCTTC.